These 21 T cell receptor beta chains share one sample of origin, sequenced in a study of cytomegalovirus exposure and HLA in healthy donors. Profiling relied on immunoSEQ multiplex PCR, and the TCRdb table lists in-frame clones only, not all of them. Of tens of thousands of clones detected, approximately 95% appear once; the ten largest clones hold approximately 3.4%. The material sequenced was PBMCs. Receptors originate from a man younger than 35 in good health and CMV-seronegative.

The V call is TRBV27, the J call TRBJ2-6; maybe TRBD1 (6 bases). The CDR3 spans 16 residues. Germline V gene lookup returns CDR1 MNHEY and CDR2 SMNVEV (reference sequence). Between the trimmed V and J ends, which lost 1 base and 1 base, there was a span of 8 bases. Here the CDR3 reads CASSLYRVSGANVLTF. The DNA of the CDR3 is TGTGCCAGCAGTTTATACAGGGTTTCTGGGGCCAACGTCCTGACTTTC.

The chain is built from TRBV5-1 and TRBJ2-3; 12 bases agree with TRBD1. Germline trimming cut 3 bases from V and 3 bases from J; bases unmatched to any gene: 5. This CDR3 comprises 16 residues. CDR1 SGHRS and CDR2 YFSETQ come from the germline V gene. CDR3 DNA sequence: TGCGCCAGCAGCTCCCAGGGACAGGGGGCGACAGATACGCAGTATTTT. Its translation is CASSSQGQGATDTQYF. Filled out from reference TRBV5-1 and TRBJ2-3, the complete variable domain reads KAGVTQTPRYLIKTRGQQVTLSCSPISGHRSVSWYQQTPGQGLQFLFEYFSETQRNKGNFPGRFSGRQFSNSRSEMNVSTLELGDSALYLCASSSQGQGATDTQYFGPGTRLTVL.

This clone was seen just once. J is TRBJ1-1 and V is TRBV9, with D possibly matching TRBD1 (5 bases). V lost 0 bases, J lost 8 bases, and 14 bases lay in between. This CDR3 is built from 14 residues. CDR1 is SGDLS, CDR2 YYNGEE, per germline. CDR3 bases: TGTGCCAGCAGCGTAGATGCCGGCAGGGCAGAAGCTTTCTTT. As protein: CASSVDAGRAEAFF. The whole variable domain, remainder taken from reference TRBV9 and TRBJ1-1, is DSGVTQTPKHLITATGQRVTLRCSPRSGDLSVYWYQQSLDQGLQFLIQYYNGEERAKGNILERFSAQQFPDLHSELNLSSLELGDSALYFCASSVDAGRAEAFFGQGTRLTVV.

The chain uses TRBV15 and TRBJ1-4; 10 positions match TRBD1. Germline-derived CDR1 and CDR2 are LNHNV and YYDKDF (reference sequence). CDR3 length: 18 residues. J lost 4 bases, V lost 0 bases, and 8 bases had no gene match. Here the CDR3 reads CATSRDEGTGDGNEKLFF. CDR3 in DNA: TGTGCCACCAGCAGAGACGAGGGGACAGGGGATGGTAATGAAAAACTGTTTTTT.

The chain has TRBV11-1 and TRBJ2-7, with 7 bases matching TRBD1. The germline V gene encodes CDR1 SGHAT and CDR2 FQDESV (reference sequence). The CDR3 length is 14 residues. The junction had 6 bases not matched to a gene; V was cut back by 5 bases and J by 2 bases. The CDR3 loop is CASSRGQRTYEQYF. The CDR3 DNA sequence: TGTGCCAGCAGCCGGGGACAGCGGACCTACGAGCAGTACTTC.

The J gene is TRBJ2-7, the V gene TRBV6-5; D unclear. This CDR3 region has 11 residues. The germline V gene has CDR1 MNHEY and CDR2 SVGAGI. Trimming removed 7 bases at V and 6 bases at J, with 10 bases between. CDR3 loop: CASKELGEQYF. CDR3 nucleotides: TGTGCCAGCAAGGAGTTAGGCGAGCAGTACTTC.

The chain recombines TRBV27 with TRBJ2-5; the match to TRBD1 covers 9 bases. This CDR3 has 15 residues. The V gene's germline CDR1 is MNHEY and CDR2 SMNVEV (reference sequence). The V gene end was trimmed by 2 bases and the J gene end by 5 bases; junction bases not matched to a gene: 6. This CDR3 is CASSLGTGRGETQYF. In DNA form, the CDR3 reads TGTGCCAGCAGTTTAGGGACAGGGAGAGGGGAGACCCAGTACTTC.

This clone was seen only once. Additional DNA sequences in this sample encode the identical CDR3. This chain links TRBV9 with TRBJ1-1; D not certain. V was shortened by 0 bases and J by 4 bases, with 4 bases between the two germline ends. Germline CDR1 and CDR2: SGDLS and YYNGEE. The CDR3 loop spans 12 amino acids. The DNA of the CDR3 is TGTGCCAGCAGCGTAGGCGGCACTGAAGCTTTCTTT. It encodes CASSVGGTEAFF.

The chain couples TRBV4-1 to TRBJ2-7; TRBD1 aligns across 7 bases. CDR1 is MGHRA, CDR2 YSYEKL, per germline. The CDR3 runs to 14 residues. V dropped 3 bases and J dropped 7; count of bases not matched to a gene: 9. The CDR3 sequence: CASSQSDRATEQYF. In nucleotides, the CDR3 is TGCGCCAGCAGCCAGTCCGACAGGGCCACAGAGCAGTACTTC.

This chain uses TRBV9 with TRBJ2-1; D is perhaps TRBD2 (6 bases). V lost 1 base and J 4 bases, leaving 9 bases between the germline ends. The CDR3 is 14 residues long. Germline loops: CDR1 SGDLS, CDR2 YYNGEE. The CDR3: CASSVNGGYNEQFF. CDR3 coding DNA: TGTGCCAGCAGCGTAAACGGGGGATACAATGAGCAGTTCTTC.

The chain recombines TRBV5-1 with TRBJ2-6; D is possibly TRBD2 (6 bases). Trimming removed 4 bases from V and 4 bases from J, with 12 bases in between. Germline values: CDR1 SGHRS, CDR2 YFSETQ. The CDR3 totals 15 residues. CDR3 amino acids: CASSPLGLGANVLTF. The CDR3 DNA reads as TGCGCCAGCAGCCCGCTGGGACTGGGGGCCAACGTCCTGACTTTC.

The chain carries TRBV7-9 and TRBJ2-4, with D tentatively TRBD1 (6 bases). From germline, CDR1 is SEHNR and CDR2 FQNEAQ (reference sequence). The V end lost 4 bases, the J end lost 4 bases, and 11 bases lay between the germline ends. The CDR3 covers 14 residues. The chain's CDR3 is CASSSGQRKNIQYF. The DNA of the CDR3 is TGTGCCAGCAGCTCCGGACAGAGAAAAAACATTCAGTACTTC.

The chain uses TRBV29-1 and TRBJ1-1; D is unresolved. Germline-derived CDR1 and CDR2 are SQVTM and ANQGSEA. V was shortened by 4 bases and J by 7 bases, with 16 bases between the two germline ends. The CDR3 spans 13 residues. CDR3 sequence: CSVVKTAGGEAFF. The CDR3 DNA follows: TGCAGCGTTGTAAAAACAGCGGGTGGTGAAGCTTTCTTT.

This clone appeared a single time. The rearrangement joins TRBV4-3 to TRBJ1-2; D gene ambiguous. Germline V gene lookup returns CDR1 LGHNA and CDR2 YSLEER. The germline V and J ends were trimmed by 2 bases and 7 bases, with 14 bases remaining between them. The CDR3 length is 14 residues. CDR3 sequence reads: CASSQSRTLGGYTF. In DNA, the CDR3 is TGCGCCAGCAGCCAATCGAGGACTTTGGGTGGCTACACCTTC.

V gene TRBV6-1 combines with J gene TRBJ2-3; 7 bases agree with TRBD1. Germline-derived CDR1 and CDR2 are MNHNS and SASEGT. The CDR3 is 12 amino acids. The V gene end was trimmed by 6 bases and the J gene end by 3 bases; junction bases not matched to a gene: 0. This chain's CDR3 is CASRTGTDTQYF. In DNA form, the CDR3 reads TGTGCCAGCAGGACAGGGACAGATACGCAGTATTTT.

The chain couples TRBV2 to TRBJ1-5; weak D call: TRBD1 (5 bases). There are 18 residues in the CDR3. Per the germline V gene, CDR1 is SNHLY and CDR2 is FYNNEI. Trimming cost V 0 bases and J 0 bases, with 15 bases left between them. The CDR3 is CASSEAGGGFNSNQPQHF. CDR3 nucleotides: TGTGCCAGCAGTGAAGCCGGGGGGGGTTTCAATAGCAATCAGCCCCAGCATTTT.

V is TRBV5-8 and J is TRBJ2-4, with a tentative D call TRBD2 (6 bases). This CDR3 region has 13 residues. The germline V gene encodes CDR1 SGHTS and CDR2 YDEGEE. Trimming stripped 0 bases from V and 9 bases from J, with 10 bases between. This CDR3 is CASSLGQGGIQYF. CDR3 DNA: TGTGCCAGCAGCTTGGGTCAGGGAGGCATTCAGTACTTC.

This clone was detected only once. This chain connects TRBV10-3 to TRBJ1-1; D perhaps matches TRBD1 (5 bases). This CDR3 region has 15 residues. Germline V gives CDR1 ENHRY, CDR2 SYGVKD. Trimming left V 0 bases short and J 3 bases short, with 11 bases between. CDR3 DNA sequence: TGTGCCATCAGTGAGTCCCCGATAGGGGACACTGAAGCTTTCTTT. It yields the protein CAISESPIGDTEAFF.

CDR3 DNA sequence: TGCAGCGTTGTGGGGCGAGTCTACAATGAGCAGTTCTTC. It is translated as CSVVGRVYNEQFF. This chain uses TRBV29-1 with TRBJ2-1, with D tentatively TRBD1 (5 bases). CDR1 and CDR2 from the germline V gene are SQVTM and ANQGSEA. This CDR3 is built from 13 residues. The germline V and J ends were trimmed by 4 bases and 3 bases, with 10 bases remaining between them.

This clone was counted once. The rearrangement links TRBV2 to TRBJ1-5; possibly TRBD1 for D (5 bases). The germline gives CDR1 SNHLY, CDR2 FYNNEI. V lost 6 bases and J lost 4, with 13 bases in between. This CDR3 is 14 amino acids long. The CDR3 DNA reads TGTGCCAGCAGAGACAGAAGAGGTAATCAGCCCCAGCATTTT. This codes for CASRDRRGNQPQHF.

The sample holds one count of this clone. The V gene is TRBV7-9, the J gene TRBJ1-1; 11 bases are shared with TRBD1. This CDR3 region has 16 residues. Looked up from germline, CDR1 is SEHNR and CDR2 is FQNEAQ (reference sequence). J gave up 11 bases and V 5 bases, and 16 bases lay outside the gene matches. The CDR3 spells CASSQYLPGQGVGAFF. CDR3 DNA: TGTGCCAGCAGCCAATATCTCCCGGGACAGGGGGTCGGGGCTTTCTTT.